These 12 T cell receptor beta chains came from one sample sequenced in a study of metastatic and nonmetastatic thyroid tumors. TCRdb re-analyzed the PCR reads using MiXCR. The top ten clones hold about 3.3% of a sample with about 19,000 clones, roughly 25% of them seen once. Thyroid surgery was preceded by no treatment in any patient. Sequenced input: blood. These receptors all come from a male donor with papillary thyroid cancer or a benign thyroid nodule (not recorded which). Some clones in this sample may be carry-over from other donors' samples.

This clone has just a few counts. The gene calls are TRBV6-2 or TRBV6-3 and TRBJ2-7; D might be TRBD1 (5 bases). Germline V CDR1 and CDR2: MNHEY, SVGEGT. The CDR3 runs to 15 residues. V was trimmed by 10 bases and J by 3 bases, leaving 22 bases between them. The CDR3 DNA reads as TGTGCCACCTCAATTCAGGGATCGACTTACTACGAGCAGTACTTC. Its protein product is CATSIQGSTYYEQYF.

The chain links TRBV11-2 to TRBJ2-7; D gene unclear. Germline CDR1 SGHAT, CDR2 FQNNGV. The CDR3 covers 14 residues. V was shortened by 1 base and J by 6 bases, with 13 bases between the two germline ends. The CDR3 nucleotides are TGTGCCAGCAGCTTAGGGGGATTTACCTGCGAGCAGTACTTC. It encodes CASSLGGFTCEQYF.

By sample share, this clone is medium-sized. The rearrangement links TRBV2 to TRBJ2-5; 9 bases agree with TRBD2. CDR3 size: 14 residues. The germline V gene has CDR1 SNHLY and CDR2 FYNNEI. The J segment lost 5 bases and the V segment lost 0 bases, leaving 1 base of the junction unmatched. The CDR3 is CASSEARGGETQYF. Here the CDR3 DNA reads TGTGCCAGCAGTGAAGCGCGGGGGGGGGAGACCCAGTACTTC.

This clone is medium-sized. The chain employs TRBV6-1 and TRBJ1-6; 8 bases agree with TRBD1. Germline V gene lookup returns CDR1 MNHNS and CDR2 SASEGT. V shed 1 base, J shed 9 bases, and the junction held 2 bases outside the gene matches. The CDR3 is 14 amino acids. CDR3 DNA: TGTGCCAGCAGTGAAGGGACAGGGAGTTCACCCCTCCACTTT. Its protein product is CASSEGTGSSPLHF.

The V gene is TRBV5-1, the J gene TRBJ2-3; D is perhaps TRBD1 or TRBD2 (5 bases each). Germline assignment: CDR1 SGHRS and CDR2 YFSETQ. Trimming shortened V by 4 bases and J by 8 bases, and 17 bases separated the two germline ends. The length of the CDR3 is 14 residues. Written as DNA, the CDR3 is TGCGCCAGCAGCCGGGACGGAGTCAACCCTACGCAGTATTTT. Translating gives CASSRDGVNPTQYF.

This clone is medium-sized. The chain couples TRBV2 to TRBJ2-2; D uncertain. The germline gives CDR1 SNHLY, CDR2 FYNNEI. The CDR3 is made up of 12 amino acids. With 5 bases removed from V and 2 bases from J, the gap between germline ends came to 3 bases. The CDR3 protein is CASSRNTGELFF. The CDR3 DNA follows: TGTGCCAGCAGTCGTAACACCGGGGAGCTGTTTTTT.

This clone was counted at least ten times. The chain is built from TRBV3-1 and TRBJ1-1, with 9 positions matching TRBD1. This CDR3 is built from 14 residues. V was pared by 4 bases and J by 5 bases, with 5 bases of the junction left unmatched. The germline V gene has CDR1 LGHDT and CDR2 YNNKEL (reference sequence). Here the CDR3 reads CASSPGTGRTEAFF. CDR3 DNA: TGTGCCAGCAGCCCGGGGACAGGGAGGACTGAAGCTTTCTTT.

This clone has more than one count but fewer than ten. V and J are TRBV19 and TRBJ1-1; unclear D gene. Trimming took off 3 bases at V and 7 bases at J, with 12 bases between the two ends. The CDR3 loop spans 13 amino acids. Germline CDR1 is LNHDA and CDR2 is SQIVND (reference sequence). In DNA form, the CDR3 reads TGTGCCAGTAGTATTTCCGGCAAAATTGAAGCTTTCTTT. Its translation: CASSISGKIEAFF.

This clone was picked up a small number of times. This chain connects TRBV2 to TRBJ2-7; TRBD2 aligns across 8 bases. Unmatched junction bases numbered 10, after V lost 7 bases and J lost 2 bases. The germline CDR1 and CDR2 sequences are SNHLY and FYNNEI. The CDR3 loop spans 15 amino acids. The CDR3 DNA sequence: TGTGCCAGCACCCCCCCCCGCGGGAGGACCTACGAGCAGTACTTC. This gives the protein CASTPPRGRTYEQYF.

Comment on this clone: Relative to the germline gene, one junction end is altered; a read error may explain this. The chain couples TRBV4-2 to TRBJ2-7; D might be TRBD1 or TRBD2, each matching 5 bases. Germline lookup yields CDR1 LGHNA and CDR2 YNFKEQ. This CDR3 region has 13 residues. The CDR3 nucleotides read TGTGCCAGCAACCAAGAGGGGTGGTCCGAGCAGTACTTC. Encoded protein: CASNQEGWSEQYF.

This clone was found many times. This chain joins TRBV7-9 and TRBJ1-5; D gene uncertain. Germline assignment: CDR1 SEHNR and CDR2 FQNEAQ (reference sequence). The ends were cut back, 7 bases at V and 4 bases at J, with 11 bases in the middle. The CDR3 covers 13 residues. For the CDR3, the DNA is TGTGCCAGCAACCACGGGAATAATCAGCCCCAGCATTTT. It is translated as CASNHGNNQPQHF.

This clone ranks as medium-sized (0.01 to 0.1%). The rearrangement links TRBV2 to TRBJ2-5, with 9 nucleotides matching TRBD1. Trimming at V came to 6 bases and at J to 5 bases, leaving 4 bases not matched to a gene. CDR1 is SNHLY, CDR2 FYNNEI, per germline. The CDR3 has 13 amino acids. CDR3 bases: TGTGCCAGCAGGGGACAGGGAGAGGAGACCCAGTACTTC. This gives the protein CASRGQGEETQYF.